This T cell receptor beta chain was captured in a study of shared clonotypes between healthy human individuals (dated by TCRdb to 2020 to 2022). About the investigation overall: The cohort comprised two women and a few men aged 18 to 49 years. For each donor, three plates each were used for CD4 naive and CD4 memory, two plates were used for CD8 naive, and one plate was used for CD8 memory. The study deeply sequenced blood TCR repertoires of about 5 healthy adults to estimate repertoire size and the extent of clonotype sharing between individuals. Each donor's leukapheresis produced roughly between roughly 0.85 and 9.5 billion PBMCs. Different laboratories and diverse techniques were used to prepare libraries and sequence TCR repertoires, to increase sequencing depth and limit assay-specific biases.

Broad study findings and their caveats: Estimated clonotype richness was generally larger for naive than for memory subsets. Compared with non-shared clonotypes, the clonotypes found in all four sorted-subset donors had higher generation probabilities. The genetic and exposure-history diversity represented was limited by the small number of donors. Incomplete sequencing was indicated by rarefaction of sorted-subset datasets, despite the large sequencing depth. Only blood was sampled, and tissue TCR repertoires likely differ from those in blood. Pairwise subsampling led to the expectation that sequencing depth would affect the degree of clonotype sharing among donors. When a handful of donors were compared, the shared fraction of clonotypes was around 4.6% for naive CD4, more than 3% for naive CD8, 2.3% for memory CD4, and 0.35% to 0.4% for memory CD8.

TCR CDR3 regions were amplified from genomic DNA by multiplex PCR using the deep immunoSEQ assay. Extracted genomic DNA from each cell subset was spread evenly across all wells of several immunoSEQ 96-well plates, with each plate serving as a replicate. For sorted subsets, approximately 190 ng genomic DNA, equal to 30,000 to 35,000 T cell genomes, was loaded into each replicate PCR. Purified libraries were measured with a Qubit 3.0 fluorometer, size-checked on a Bioanalyzer 2100, and measured again with the KAPA Library Quantification kit. Every immunoSEQ 96-well plate was sequenced on a separate single-read 150-cycle Illumina NextSeq 550 flow cell. As for the original processing: Because the immunoSEQ output included only junctional sequences and no quality scores, the filtering could not be the same as the filtering used for full-length reads. Sequences were annotated with PyIR, a Python wrapper for IgBLAST v1.9, and V/J genes and CDR3 were assigned using IMGT germline references. Reads were filtered out if the reads had weak V/J assignments (E-value above 1e-6), no CDR3, stop codons, out-of-frame junctions, or ambiguous translated residues. V3J clonotypes were defined by identical inferred V gene, J gene, and CDR3 amino acid sequence. The percentage overlap between two repertoires was calculated by dividing the number of shared unique clonotypes by the size of the smaller repertoire. RTK rarefaction, the Chao1 estimator, and Recon v2.1 estimates of unobserved clonotypes were used to assess repertoire richness. For all TCRbeta clonotypes obtained by the gDNA method from several donors, generation probabilities were computed with OLGA. The table comes from immuneACCESS by way of TCRdb, which keeps in-frame sequences with V and J called. Part of the clones is missing from these tables; in studies checked, under half for an unresolved V gene and the rest for unknown reasons. That table supplies the V and J calls and clone size; D and trimming were determined from the DNA. This sample has hundreds of thousands of clones in its table, and around three quarters of those were observed once. The top ten clonotypes cover under 2% of the sample.

The donors were healthy, HIV-negative adults who had no recently reported acute infections or vaccinations. All donors were Caucasian adults living in Nashville, Tennessee, USA. Magnetic negative selection was used to enrich CD4+ T cells, after which naive cells were positively selected on CD45RA and the negative fraction became the memory subset. Blood was obtained by leukapheresis, after which PBMCs were separated by Ficoll-Histopaque density gradient centrifugation and cryopreserved in liquid nitrogen vapor phase. Analytical flow cytometry was used to check the purity and quantity of each magnetically sorted T cell population. From each sorted fraction, genomic DNA was isolated and quantified by UV absorbance on a Nanodrop 2000c. This clone appeared once. Its antigen is still unknown. One base away there is no much larger clone; base qualities are not given. The TCR comes from a woman younger than 45 in good health. The sequencing sample was made of memory CD4+ T cells sorted from blood. The sample's cell subset or site label, in plain terms: CD45RA-negative fraction.

The DNA is TGTGCCAGCAGCCAACCCACCATCCCCGGTCAGCCCCAGCATTTT. This translates into CASSQPTIPGQPQHF. This receptor chain uses TRBV4-2 and TRBJ1-5; the D segment cannot be called with confidence. The germline ends are 14 bases apart after V is trimmed by 2 bases and J by 6 bases. The CDR3 numbers 15 residues from cysteine through phenylalanine. The CDR3 DNA has 45 bases and is translated from base 1. In the germline V gene, CDR1 corresponds to LGHNA and CDR2 to YNFKEQ.